This TCR beta chain appears in the sequencing data of a study of blood T cell repertoires in COVID-19. Libraries were prepared by immunoSEQ multiplex PCR; TCRdb keeps only in-frame clonotypes and omits some of them. The top ten clones hold roughly 4% of a sample with about 140,000 clones, approximately 78% of them seen once. CDR3 length equals 15 residues. V was clipped by 5 bases and J by 4 bases, with 17 bases between them. Germline V gene data show CDR1 as MDHEN and CDR2 as SYDVKM. V gene TRBV28 combines with J gene TRBJ1-2; D is ambiguous. This TCR was recovered from a woman at least 80 years old with acute or convalescent COVID-19. Sequencing was done on a sample of peripheral blood. CDR3: CASSPPGLVGYGYTF. CDR3 in DNA: TGTGCCAGCAGTCCCCCGGGTTTGGTCGGCTATGGCTACACCTTC.